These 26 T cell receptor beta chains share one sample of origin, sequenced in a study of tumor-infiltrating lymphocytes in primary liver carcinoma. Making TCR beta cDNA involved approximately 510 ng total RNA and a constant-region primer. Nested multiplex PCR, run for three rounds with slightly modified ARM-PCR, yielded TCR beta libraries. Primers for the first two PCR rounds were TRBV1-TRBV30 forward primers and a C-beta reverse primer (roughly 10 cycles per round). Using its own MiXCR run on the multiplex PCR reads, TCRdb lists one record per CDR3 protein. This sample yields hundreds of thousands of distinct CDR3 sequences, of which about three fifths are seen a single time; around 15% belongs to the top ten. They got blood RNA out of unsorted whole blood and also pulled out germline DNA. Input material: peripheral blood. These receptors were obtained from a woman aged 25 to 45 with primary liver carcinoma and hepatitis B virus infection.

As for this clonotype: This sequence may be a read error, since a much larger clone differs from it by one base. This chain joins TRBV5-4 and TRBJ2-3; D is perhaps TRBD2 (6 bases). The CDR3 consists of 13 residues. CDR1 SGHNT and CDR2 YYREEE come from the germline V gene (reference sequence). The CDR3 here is CASSFAGGDRQYF. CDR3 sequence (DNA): TGTGCCAGCAGCTTTGCGGGCGGGGATAGGCAGTATTTT.

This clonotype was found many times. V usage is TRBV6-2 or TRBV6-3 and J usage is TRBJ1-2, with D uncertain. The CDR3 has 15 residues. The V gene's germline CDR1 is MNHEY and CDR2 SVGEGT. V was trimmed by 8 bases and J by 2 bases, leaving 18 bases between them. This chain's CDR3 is CASAPVAGRNYGYTF. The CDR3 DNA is TGTGCCAGCGCGCCCGTGGCCGGACGGAACTATGGCTACACCTTC.

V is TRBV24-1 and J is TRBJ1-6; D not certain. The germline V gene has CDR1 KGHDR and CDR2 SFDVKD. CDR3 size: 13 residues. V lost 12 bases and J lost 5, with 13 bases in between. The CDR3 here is CAPPRVDNSPLHF. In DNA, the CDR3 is TGTGCCCCCCCGAGGGTGGATAATTCACCCCTCCACTTT.

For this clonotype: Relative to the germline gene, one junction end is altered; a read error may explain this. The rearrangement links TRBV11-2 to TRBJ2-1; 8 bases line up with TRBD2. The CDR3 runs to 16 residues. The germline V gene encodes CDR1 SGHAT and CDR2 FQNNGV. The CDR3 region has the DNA TGTGCCAACAGCTCCTCGGCCGCGGGAGGTCGAAATGAGCGGTTCTTC. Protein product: CANSSSAAGGRNERFF.

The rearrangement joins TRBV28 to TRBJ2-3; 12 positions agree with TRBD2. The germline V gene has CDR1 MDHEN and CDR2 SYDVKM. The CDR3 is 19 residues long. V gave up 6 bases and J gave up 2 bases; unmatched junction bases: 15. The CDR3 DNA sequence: TGTGCCAGCAGCCCCGCGGGGCTAGCGGGAGGGTCCGTCACAGATACGCAGTATTTT. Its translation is CASSPAGLAGGSVTDTQYF.

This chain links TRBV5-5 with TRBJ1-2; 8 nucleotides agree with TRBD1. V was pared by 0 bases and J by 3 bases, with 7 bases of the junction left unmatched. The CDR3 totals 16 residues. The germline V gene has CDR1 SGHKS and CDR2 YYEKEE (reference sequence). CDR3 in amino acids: CASSLGLDREDYGYTF. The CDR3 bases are TGTGCCAGCAGCTTGGGTCTGGACAGGGAGGACTATGGCTACACCTTC.

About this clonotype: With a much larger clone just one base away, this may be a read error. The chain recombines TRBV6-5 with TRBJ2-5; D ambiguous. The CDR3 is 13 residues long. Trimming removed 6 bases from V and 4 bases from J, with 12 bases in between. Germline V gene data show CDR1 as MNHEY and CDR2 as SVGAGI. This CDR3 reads CASRGLQRETQYF. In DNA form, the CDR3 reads TGTGCCAGCAGGGGTCTGCAAAGAGAGACCCAGTACTTC.

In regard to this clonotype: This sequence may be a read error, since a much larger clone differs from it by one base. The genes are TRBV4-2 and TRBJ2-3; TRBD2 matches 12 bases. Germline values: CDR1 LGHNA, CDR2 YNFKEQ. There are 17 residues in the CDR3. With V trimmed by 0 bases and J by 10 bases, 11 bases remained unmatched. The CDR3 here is CASSQDPSGRAWDAQYF. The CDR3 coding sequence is TGTGCCAGCAGCCAAGACCCTAGCGGGAGGGCTTGGGATGCGCAGTATTTT.

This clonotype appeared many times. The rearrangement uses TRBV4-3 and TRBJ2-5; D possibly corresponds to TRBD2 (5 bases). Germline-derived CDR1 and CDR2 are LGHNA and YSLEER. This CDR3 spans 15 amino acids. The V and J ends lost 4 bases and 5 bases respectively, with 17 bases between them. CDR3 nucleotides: TGCGCCAGCAGCCGGAAGGACTCGGCCCTGGAGACCCAGTACTTC. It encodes CASSRKDSALETQYF.

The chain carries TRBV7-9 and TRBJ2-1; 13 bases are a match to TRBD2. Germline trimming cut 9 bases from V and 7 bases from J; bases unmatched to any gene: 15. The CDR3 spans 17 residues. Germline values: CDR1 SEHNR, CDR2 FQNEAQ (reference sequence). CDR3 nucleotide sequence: TGTGCCAGTAAGCCACTAGCGGGAGGGCCCTTAGATAATGAGCAGTTCTTC. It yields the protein CASKPLAGGPLDNEQFF.

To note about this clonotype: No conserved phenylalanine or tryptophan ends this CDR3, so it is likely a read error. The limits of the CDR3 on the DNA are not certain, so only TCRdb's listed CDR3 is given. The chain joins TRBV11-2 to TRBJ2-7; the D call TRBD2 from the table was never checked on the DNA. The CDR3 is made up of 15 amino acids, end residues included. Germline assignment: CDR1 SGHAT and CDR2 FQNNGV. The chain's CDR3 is CASSQDIAGGREQYS.

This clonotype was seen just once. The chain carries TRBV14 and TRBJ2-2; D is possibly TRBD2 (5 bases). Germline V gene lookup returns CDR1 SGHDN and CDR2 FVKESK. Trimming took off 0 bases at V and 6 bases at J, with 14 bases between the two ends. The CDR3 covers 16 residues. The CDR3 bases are TGTGCCAGCAGCCAAGAGCCAGTGGGAGTCTCCGGGGAGCTGTTTTTT. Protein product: CASSQEPVGVSGELFF.

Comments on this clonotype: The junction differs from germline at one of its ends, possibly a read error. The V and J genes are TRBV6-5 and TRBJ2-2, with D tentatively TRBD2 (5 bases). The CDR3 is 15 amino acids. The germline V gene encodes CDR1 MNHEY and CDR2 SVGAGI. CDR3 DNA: TGTGCCAGCAGTTACTCAACGAAGGGAGCCGGGGAGCTGTTTTTC. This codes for CASSYSTKGAGELFF.

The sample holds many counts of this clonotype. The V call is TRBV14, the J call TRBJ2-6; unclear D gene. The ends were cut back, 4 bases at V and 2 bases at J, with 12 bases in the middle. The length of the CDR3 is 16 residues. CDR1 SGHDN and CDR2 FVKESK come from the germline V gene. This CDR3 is CASSRAWGTGANVLTF. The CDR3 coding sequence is TGTGCCAGCAGCCGCGCCTGGGGAACTGGGGCCAACGTCCTGACTTTC.

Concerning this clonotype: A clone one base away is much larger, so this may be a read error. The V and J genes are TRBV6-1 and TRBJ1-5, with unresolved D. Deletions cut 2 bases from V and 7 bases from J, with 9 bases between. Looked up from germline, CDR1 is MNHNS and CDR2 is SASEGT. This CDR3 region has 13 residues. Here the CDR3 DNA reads TGTGCCAGCAGTGAACTTCCGGGGCAGCCCCAGCATTTT. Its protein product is CASSELPGQPQHF.

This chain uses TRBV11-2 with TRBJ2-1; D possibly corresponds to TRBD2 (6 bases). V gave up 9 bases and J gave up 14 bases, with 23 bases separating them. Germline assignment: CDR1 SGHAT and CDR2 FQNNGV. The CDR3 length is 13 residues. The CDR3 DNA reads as TGTGCCAGGAGTTTAGAGGTAGCGGCCCTGAAGTTCTTC. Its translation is CARSLEVAALKFF. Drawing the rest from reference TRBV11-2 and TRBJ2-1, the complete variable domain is EAGVAQSPRYKIIEKRQSVAFWCNPISGHATLYWYQQILGQGPKLLIQFQNNGVVDDSQLPKDRFSAERLKGVDSTLKIQPAKLEDSAVYLCARSLEVAALKFFGPGTRLTVL.

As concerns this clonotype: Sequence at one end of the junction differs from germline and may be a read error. The CDR3 region is CASGQEDGTSWDTQYF. The CDR3 bases are TGTGCCAGCGGCCAAGAAGATGGGACTAGCTGGGATACGCAGTATTTT. This chain connects TRBV4-2 to TRBJ2-3, with TRBD2 matching 9 bases. Germline CDR1 reads LGHNA; CDR2 reads YNFKEQ. This CDR3 contains 16 residues.

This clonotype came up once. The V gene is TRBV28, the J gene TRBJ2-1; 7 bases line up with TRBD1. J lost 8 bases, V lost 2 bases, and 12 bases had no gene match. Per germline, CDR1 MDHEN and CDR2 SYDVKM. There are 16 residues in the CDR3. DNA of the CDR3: TGTGCCAGCAGTTTAGTATTCGGGGCAGGGGGATATGAGCAGTTCTTC. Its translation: CASSLVFGAGGYEQFF. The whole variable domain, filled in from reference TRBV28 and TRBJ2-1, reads DVKVTQSSRYLVKRTGEKVFLECVQDMDHENMFWYRQDPGLGLRLIYFSYDVKMKEKGDIPEGYSVSREKKERFSLILESASTNQTSMYLCASSLVFGAGGYEQFFGPGTRLTVL.

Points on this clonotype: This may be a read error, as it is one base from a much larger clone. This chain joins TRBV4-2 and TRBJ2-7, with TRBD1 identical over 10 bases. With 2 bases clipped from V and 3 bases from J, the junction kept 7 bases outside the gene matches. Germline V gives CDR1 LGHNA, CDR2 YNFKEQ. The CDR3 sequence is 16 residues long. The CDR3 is CASSQTSGQGNYEQYF. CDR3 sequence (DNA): TGTGCCAGCAGCCAAACTTCGGGACAGGGGAACTACGAGCAGTACTTC.

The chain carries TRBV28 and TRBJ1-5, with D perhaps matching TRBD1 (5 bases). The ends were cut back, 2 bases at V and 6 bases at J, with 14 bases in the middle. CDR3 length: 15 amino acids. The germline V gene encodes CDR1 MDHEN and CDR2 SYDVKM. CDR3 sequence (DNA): TGTGCCAGCAGTTTAATGGAGGGCGGGGGTCAGCCCCAGCATTTT. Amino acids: CASSLMEGGGQPQHF.

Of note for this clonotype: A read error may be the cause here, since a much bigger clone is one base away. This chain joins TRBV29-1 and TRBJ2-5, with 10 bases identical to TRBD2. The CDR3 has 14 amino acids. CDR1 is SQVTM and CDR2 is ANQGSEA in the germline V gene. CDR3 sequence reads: CIVDKAGGLETQYF. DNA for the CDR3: TGCATCGTTGATAAAGCGGGAGGGTTAGAGACCCAGTACTTC.

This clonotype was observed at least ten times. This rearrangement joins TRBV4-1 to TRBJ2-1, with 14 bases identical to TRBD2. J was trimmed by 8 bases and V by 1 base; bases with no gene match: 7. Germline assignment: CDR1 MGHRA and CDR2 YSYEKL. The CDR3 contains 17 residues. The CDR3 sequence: CASSQVTSGRAVYEQFF. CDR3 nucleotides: TGCGCCAGCAGCCAAGTGACTAGCGGGAGGGCCGTATATGAGCAGTTCTTC.

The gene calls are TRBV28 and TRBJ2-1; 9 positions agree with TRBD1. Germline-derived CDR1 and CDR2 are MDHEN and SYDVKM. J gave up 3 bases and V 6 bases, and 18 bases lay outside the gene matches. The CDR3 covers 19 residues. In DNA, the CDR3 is TGTGCCAGCAGATCCCTCGGGACAGGGCAAGGATCCCGCTACAATGAGCAGTTCTTC. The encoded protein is CASRSLGTGQGSRYNEQFF.

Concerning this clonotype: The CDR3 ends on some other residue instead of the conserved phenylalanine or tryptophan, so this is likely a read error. The CDR3 DNA sequence: TGCGCCAGCAGCCATGAACTTGCGGGAGATCGTGGGCAGTTCTTG. Its protein product is CASSHELAGDRGQFL. The chain is built from TRBV4-3 and TRBJ2-1, with 7 bases matching TRBD2. This CDR3 comprises 15 residues. Unmatched junction bases numbered 14, after V lost 3 bases and J lost 12 bases. Per germline, CDR1 LGHNA and CDR2 YSLEER.

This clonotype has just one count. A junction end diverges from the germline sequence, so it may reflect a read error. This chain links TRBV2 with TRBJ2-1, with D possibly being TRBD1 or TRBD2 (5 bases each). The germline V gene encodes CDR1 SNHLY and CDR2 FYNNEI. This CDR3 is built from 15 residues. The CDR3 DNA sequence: TGTGCTAGCAGTGAAATACCGGGACCCTACAATGAGCAGTTCTTC. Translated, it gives CASSEIPGPYNEQFF.

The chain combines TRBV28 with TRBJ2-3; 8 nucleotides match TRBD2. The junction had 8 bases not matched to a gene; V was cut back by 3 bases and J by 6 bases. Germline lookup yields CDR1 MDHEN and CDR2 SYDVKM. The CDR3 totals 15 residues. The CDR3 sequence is CASSFTGRAADTQYF. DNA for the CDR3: TGTGCCAGCAGTTTCACCGGGAGGGCCGCTGATACGCAGTATTTT. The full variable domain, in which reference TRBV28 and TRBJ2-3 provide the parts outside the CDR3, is DVKVTQSSRYLVKRTGEKVFLECVQDMDHENMFWYRQDPGLGLRLIYFSYDVKMKEKGDIPEGYSVSREKKERFSLILESASTNQTSMYLCASSFTGRAADTQYFGPGTRLTVL.